Listed below are T cell receptor beta chains from one sample, sequenced in a study of vaccination effects on CD4 cells after COVID-19. Their cognate antigens are unknown. The assay was immunoSEQ multiplex PCR, and TCRdb's table has in-frame clones only and misses some. In the table there are about 72,000 clones, around 81% of which are singletons. This specimen consisted of CD4+ T cells from PBMCs cultured with HCoV-229E spike peptides, obtained after COVID-19 vaccination. All receptors come from a human donor who received a COVID-19 vaccine. CDR3s include the opening cysteine and the closing phenylalanine or tryptophan. D genes are given only for firm matches. A clone size is listed for some rows: how often the clone was seen (once, few, many), or a class if it is expanded.

V gene	D gene	clone size	J gene	CDR3 DNA	CDR3 protein
TRBV13	-	-	TRBJ2-2	TGTGCCAGCAGTAGGCGTCAGGGCAACACCGGGGAGCTGTTTTTT	CASSRRQGNTGELFF
TRBV2	TRBD2	-	TRBJ2-2	TGTGCCAGCAGTGACCAGCGGGGGGGATCGAACACCGGGGAGCTGTTTTTT	CASSDQRGGSNTGELFF
TRBV30	-	-	TRBJ2-3	TGTGCCTGGAGTTTTACACAGGGCAACACGCAGTATTTT	CAWSFTQGNTQYF
TRBV27	TRBD1	-	TRBJ1-4	TGTGCCAGCAGTCATTCCGGGACAGTTAATGAAAAACTGTTTTTT	CASSHSGTVNEKLFF
TRBV18	-	-	TRBJ2-5	TGTGCCAGCTCAAGGGGGTTCGCAGAGACCCAGTACTTC	CASSRGFAETQYF
TRBV2	TRBD1	-	TRBJ1-4	TGTGCCAACGGCCAGGGGGCAAGGGAAAAACTGTTTTTT	CANGQGAREKLFF
TRBV11-2	TRBD2	-	TRBJ2-3	TGTGCCAGCAGCTTGTCCGGCGGGAGCGCAGATACGCAGTATTTT	CASSLSGGSADTQYF
TRBV11-2	-	-	TRBJ1-6	TGTGCCAGCAGCTTAATGAGTTGGGTCGGATATAATTCACCCCTCCACTTT	CASSLMSWVGYNSPLHF
TRBV7-9	TRBD2	-	TRBJ2-1	TGTGCCAGCAGCTTTCCGACTAGCTCTAGCTCCTACAATGAGCAGTTCTTC	CASSFPTSSSSYNEQFF
TRBV2	TRBD1	few	TRBJ1-5	TGTGCCAGTTCGGGACAGCCTAATCAGCCCCAGCATTTT	CASSGQPNQPQHF
TRBV28	TRBD2	-	TRBJ2-6	TGTGCCAGCAGTTTTGCGGGGGGGCTAAGTGGGGCCAACGTCCTGACTTTC	CASSFAGGLSGANVLTF
TRBV6-5	-	-	TRBJ1-2	TGTGCAAGCCGGGGAGATGGGGGTTATGGCTACACCTTC	CASRGDGGYGYTF
TRBV2	TRBD2	-	TRBJ2-5	TGTGCCAGCCGCGAAGGGGGTGCGGGGGGGAGCCAAGAGACCCAGTACTTC	CASREGGAGGSQETQYF
TRBV6-5	TRBD1	-	TRBJ1-4	TGTGCCAGCAGTTACTTGGGACAGGGAACTAATGAAAAACTGTTTTTT	CASSYLGQGTNEKLFF
TRBV18	-	-	TRBJ1-1	TGTGCCAGCTCACCAAACAGGGAACACACTGAAGCTTTCTTT	CASSPNREHTEAFF
TRBV19	TRBD1	-	TRBJ1-3	TGTGCCAGTAGCGATACAGGGGCAAACTCTGGAAACACCATATATTTT	CASSDTGANSGNTIYF
TRBV28	TRBD2	once	TRBJ2-5	TGTGCCAGCAGTGGGGGACTAGCGGGGGGAACGTACCAAGAGACCCAGTACTTC	CASSGGLAGGTYQETQYF
TRBV2	-	-	TRBJ2-3	TGTGCCAGCAGCCTGACTAGCACAGATACGCAGTATTTT	CASSLTSTDTQYF
TRBV20-1	TRBD1	-	TRBJ2-1	TGCAGTGCTAGAAGGGGGCATGAGCAGTTCTTC	CSARRGHEQFF
TRBV5-1	TRBD1	-	TRBJ2-5	TGCGCCAGCAGCGGGCAGGGGGAAGGAGAGACCCAGTACTTC	CASSGQGEGETQYF
TRBV7-9	TRBD2	-	TRBJ2-5	TGTGCCAGCAGCTTACTGACTAGCGATAAAGAGACCCAGTACTTC	CASSLLTSDKETQYF
TRBV12-5	-	-	TRBJ2-4	TGTGCTAGTGGTTTGTCCGGACGACAGGACATTCAGTACTTC	CASGLSGRQDIQYF
TRBV25-1	TRBD1	-	TRBJ2-5	TGTGCCAGCAGTGCGACAGGGCACCGAGAGACCCAGTACTTC	CASSATGHRETQYF
TRBV4-1	-	-	TRBJ1-5	TGCGCCAGCAGCCATGTGGGAGGGACCAATCAGCCCCAGCATTTT	CASSHVGGTNQPQHF
TRBV2	-	once	TRBJ1-3	TGTGCCAGCAGTTCACAGGGAATTGGGACCATATATTTT	CASSSQGIGTIYF